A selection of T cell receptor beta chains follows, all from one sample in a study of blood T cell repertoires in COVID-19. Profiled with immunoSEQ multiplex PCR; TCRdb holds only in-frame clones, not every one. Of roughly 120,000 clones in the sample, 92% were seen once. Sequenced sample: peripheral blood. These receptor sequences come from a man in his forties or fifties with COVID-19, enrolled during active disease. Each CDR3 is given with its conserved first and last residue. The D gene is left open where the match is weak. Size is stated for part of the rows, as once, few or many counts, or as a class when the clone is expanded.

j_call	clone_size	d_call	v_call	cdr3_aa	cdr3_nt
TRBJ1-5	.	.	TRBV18	CASSRTEGPQHF	TGTGCCAGCTCCCGAACCGAGGGGCCCCAGCATTTT
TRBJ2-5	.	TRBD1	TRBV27	CASSSRTGGQETQYF	TGTGCCAGCAGTTCCCGGACAGGGGGCCAAGAGACCCAGTACTTC
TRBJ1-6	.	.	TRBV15	CATSRDGGSSYNSPLHF	TGTGCCACCAGCAGAGATGGAGGGAGCTCCTATAATTCACCCCTCCACTTT
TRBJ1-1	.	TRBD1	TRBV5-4	CASSRRDRMPQAEAFF	TGTGCCAGCAGCCGCCGGGACAGGATGCCCCAGGCTGAAGCTTTCTTT
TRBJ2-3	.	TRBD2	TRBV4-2	CASSQETSGGTDTQYF	TGTGCCAGCAGCCAAGAGACTAGCGGAGGCACAGATACGCAGTATTTT
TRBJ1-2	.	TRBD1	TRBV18	CASSLKQGADGYTF	TGTGCCAGCTCACTCAAACAGGGGGCCGATGGCTACACCTTC
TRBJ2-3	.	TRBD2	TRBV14	CASSQDRGGSTDTQYF	TGTGCCAGCAGCCAAGATCGGGGGGGTAGCACAGATACGCAGTATTTT
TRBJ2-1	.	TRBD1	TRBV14	CASSPRTGSYNEQFF	TGTGCCAGCAGCCCGAGGACAGGGTCCTACAATGAGCAGTTCTTC
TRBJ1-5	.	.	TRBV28	CASSLFQDSNQPQHF	TGTGCCAGCAGTTTATTTCAGGATAGCAATCAGCCCCAGCATTTT
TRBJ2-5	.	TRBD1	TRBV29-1	CSAGTDQETQYF	TGCAGCGCCGGGACAGACCAAGAGACCCAGTACTTC
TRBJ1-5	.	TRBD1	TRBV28	CASSLVRGQQGQPQHF	TGTGCCAGCAGTTTAGTTAGGGGGCAGCAAGGGCAGCCCCAGCATTTT
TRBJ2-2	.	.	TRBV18	CASSDSLNTGELFF	TGTGCCAGCTCCGACAGCTTGAACACCGGGGAGCTGTTTTTT
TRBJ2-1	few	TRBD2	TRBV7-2	CASSLGTSRYNEQFF	TGTGCCAGCAGCTTAGGGACTAGCCGTTACAATGAGCAGTTCTTC
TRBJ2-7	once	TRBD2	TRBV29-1	CSARTGTSGPEQYF	TGCAGCGCACGAACAGGGACTAGCGGGCCCGAGCAGTACTTC
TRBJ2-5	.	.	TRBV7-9	CASSSGQGGSQETQYF	TGTGCCAGCAGCTCAGGACAGGGAGGGTCCCAAGAGACCCAGTACTTC
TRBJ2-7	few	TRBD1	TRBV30	CAWSAGTAYEQYF	TGTGCCTGGAGTGCAGGGACAGCCTACGAGCAGTACTTC
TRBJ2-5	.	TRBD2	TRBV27	CASSSLAGVKKTQYF	TGTGCCAGCAGTTCCCTAGCGGGTGTTAAGAAAACCCAGTACTTC
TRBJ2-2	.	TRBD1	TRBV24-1	CATSKGQGTGELFF	TGTGCCACCAGTAAGGGACAGGGGACCGGGGAGCTGTTTTTT
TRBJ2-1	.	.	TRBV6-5	CASSYSKRNEQFF	TGTGCCAGCAGTTACTCGAAGCGCAATGAGCAGTTCTTC
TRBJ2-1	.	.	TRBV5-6	CASTPGSAWGEQFF	TGTGCCAGCACCCCGGGGTCGGCCTGGGGTGAGCAGTTCTTC
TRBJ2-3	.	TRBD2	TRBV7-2	CASSSSGSTDTQYF	TGTGCCAGCAGCTCTAGCGGGAGCACAGATACGCAGTATTTT
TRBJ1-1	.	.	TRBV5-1	CASSGQPNTEAFF	TGCGCCAGCAGTGGACAGCCGAACACTGAAGCTTTCTTT
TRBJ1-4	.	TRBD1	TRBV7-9	CASSLGGQGTEKLFF	TGTGCCAGCAGCTTAGGGGGACAGGGTACCGAAAAACTGTTTTTT
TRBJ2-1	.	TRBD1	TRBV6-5	CASSYATGYGEQFF	TGTGCCAGCAGTTACGCGACAGGGTACGGTGAGCAGTTCTTC
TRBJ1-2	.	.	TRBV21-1	CASSKAVGQGKGYTF	TGTGCCAGCAGCAAAGCGGTGGGACAGGGCAAAGGCTACACCTTC
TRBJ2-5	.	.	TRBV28	CASSPRKDQETQYF	TGTGCCAGCAGTCCCAGGAAGGACCAAGAGACCCAGTACTTC
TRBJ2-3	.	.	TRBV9	CASSVVGDTQYF	TGTGCCAGCAGCGTAGTCGGAGATACGCAGTATTTT
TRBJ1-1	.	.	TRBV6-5	CASRGALTLNTEAFF	TGTGCCAGCAGGGGGGCCCTGACACTGAACACTGAAGCTTTCTTT
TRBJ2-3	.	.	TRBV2	CASSVQVDTQYF	TGTGCCAGCAGTGTACAGGTAGATACGCAGTATTTT
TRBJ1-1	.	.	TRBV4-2	CASSGGPVGTEAFF	TGTGCCAGCAGCGGGGGCCCAGTGGGCACTGAAGCTTTCTTT
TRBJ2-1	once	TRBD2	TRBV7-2	CASSLGGSNARFF	TGTGCCAGCAGCTTGGGGGGGAGTAATGCTCGTTTCTTC
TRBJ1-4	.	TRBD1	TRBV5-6	CASSYPGQGNEKLFF	TGTGCCAGCAGCTATCCGGGACAGGGGAATGAAAAACTGTTTTTT
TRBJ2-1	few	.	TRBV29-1	CSVRVVYNEQFF	TGCAGCGTCAGGGTGGTCTACAATGAGCAGTTCTTC
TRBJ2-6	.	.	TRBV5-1	CASSLMTVTGANVLTF	TGCGCCAGCAGCTTGATGACAGTTACTGGGGCCAACGTCCTGACTTTC
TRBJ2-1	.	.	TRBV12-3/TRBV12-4	CASSSFTRDEQFF	TGTGCCAGCAGTTCTTTTACTAGAGATGAGCAGTTCTTC
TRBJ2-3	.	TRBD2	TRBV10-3	CAISEGTSGDTQYF	TGTGCCATCAGTGAAGGGACTAGCGGAGATACGCAGTATTTT
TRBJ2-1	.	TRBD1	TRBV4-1	CASSSGTGSYNEQFF	TGCGCCAGCAGCTCAGGGACAGGATCCTACAATGAGCAGTTCTTC
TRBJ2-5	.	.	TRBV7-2	CASRRGTGGLKTETQYF	TGTGCCAGCCGGAGGGGGACCGGGGGGCTCAAAACAGAGACCCAGTACTTC
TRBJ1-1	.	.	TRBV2	CASSGEVGEAFF	TGTGCCAGCAGTGGGGAGGTAGGGGAAGCTTTCTTT
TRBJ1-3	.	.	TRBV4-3	CASSQDPRGGGSGNTIYF	TGCGCCAGCAGCCAAGACCCTAGGGGCGGTGGCTCTGGAAACACCATATATTTT
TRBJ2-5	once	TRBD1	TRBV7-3	CASSWGQGFGQETQYF	TGTGCCAGCAGCTGGGGACAGGGGTTTGGCCAAGAGACCCAGTACTTC
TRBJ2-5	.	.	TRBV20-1	CSLEKQETQYF	TGCAGCTTAGAAAAGCAAGAGACCCAGTACTTC
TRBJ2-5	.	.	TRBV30	CAWSVQAGQETQYF	TGTGCCTGGAGTGTACAGGCGGGACAAGAGACCCAGTACTTC
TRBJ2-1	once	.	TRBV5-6	CASSTGTVTRDEQFF	TGTGCCAGCAGCACAGGGACGGTCACGAGGGATGAGCAGTTCTTC
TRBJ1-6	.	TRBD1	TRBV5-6	CASSRYGTDGDSPLHF	TGTGCCAGCAGCAGGTACGGGACAGACGGGGATTCACCCCTCCACTTT
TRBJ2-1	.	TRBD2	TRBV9	CASSPGLAGNNEQFF	TGTGCCAGCAGCCCCGGACTAGCGGGTAACAATGAGCAGTTCTTC
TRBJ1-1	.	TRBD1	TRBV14	CASSLRTGRVTEAFF	TGTGCCAGCAGCCTTCGGACAGGGAGGGTCACTGAAGCTTTCTTT
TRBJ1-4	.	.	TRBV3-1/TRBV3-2	CASSQRGTNEKLFF	TGTGCCAGCAGCCAGCGCGGGACTAATGAAAAACTGTTTTTT
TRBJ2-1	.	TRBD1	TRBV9	CASSVGPGGPNEQFF	TGTGCCAGCAGCGTAGGCCCAGGGGGCCCCAATGAGCAGTTCTTC
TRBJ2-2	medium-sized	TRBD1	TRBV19	CASSRTGGDGELFF	TGTGCCAGTAGTAGGACAGGGGGTGACGGGGAGCTGTTTTTT
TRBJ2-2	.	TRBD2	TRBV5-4	CASSFSGRTSNTGELFF	TGTGCCAGCAGCTTCAGCGGGAGGACCTCGAACACCGGGGAGCTGTTTTTT
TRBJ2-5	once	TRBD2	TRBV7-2	CASRLSPGGGVETQYF	TGTGCCAGCAGGCTCAGCCCGGGGGGAGGAGTGGAGACCCAGTACTTC
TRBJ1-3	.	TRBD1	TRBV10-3	CATWDSLRGNTIYF	TGTGCCACCTGGGACAGCCTCAGAGGAAACACCATATATTTT